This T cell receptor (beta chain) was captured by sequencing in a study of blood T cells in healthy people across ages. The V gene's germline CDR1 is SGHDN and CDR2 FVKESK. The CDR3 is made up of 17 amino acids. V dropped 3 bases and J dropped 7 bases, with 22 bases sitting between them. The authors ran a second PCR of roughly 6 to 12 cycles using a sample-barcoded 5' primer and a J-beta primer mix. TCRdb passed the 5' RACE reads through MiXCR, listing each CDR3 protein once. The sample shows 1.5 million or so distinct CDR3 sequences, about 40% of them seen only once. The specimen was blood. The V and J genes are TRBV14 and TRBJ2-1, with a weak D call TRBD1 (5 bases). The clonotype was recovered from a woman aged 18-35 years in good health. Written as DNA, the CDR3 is TGTGCCAGCAGCCATCCCTCGGGTGGCAGGGCGTGGAATGAGCAGTTCTTC. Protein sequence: CASSHPSGGRAWNEQFF.